These T cell receptor beta chains were read from a single sample in a study of blood T cell repertoires in COVID-19. Assay: immunoSEQ multiplex PCR; the TCRdb copy retains only in-frame clones and omits some. Among about 200,000 clones listed, around 84% were seen once. The sequenced sample was peripheral blood. These receptors were obtained from a man aged 60 to 75 with acute or convalescent COVID-19. The CDR3 runs from the conserved cysteine through the conserved F or W. The D gene is left open where the match is weak. The size field is filled for only some rows; it gives once, few, many or a size class.

J,V,size,D,DNA,CDR3
TRBJ1-4,TRBV27,-,-,TGTGCCAGCAGTTTACGAGGGCAAAAACTGTTTTTT,CASSLRGQKLFF
TRBJ2-1,TRBV7-2,once,TRBD1,TGTGCCAGCAGCTTTATAGGGGGCGATGAGCAGTTCTTC,CASSFIGGDEQFF
TRBJ1-1,TRBV29-1,-,TRBD1,TGCAGCGTTGCAGGGGGTAAAACTGAAGCTTTCTTT,CSVAGGKTEAFF
TRBJ2-1,TRBV4-3,once,TRBD2,TGCGCCAGCAGCCCGGAACTAGCGGGGGGATACAATGAGCAGTTCTTC,CASSPELAGGYNEQFF
TRBJ1-6,TRBV7-8,-,-,TGTGCCAGCAGCTTAGCTAGTCTCGTACTGAGCTCCTATAATTCACCCCTCCACTTT,CASSLASLVLSSYNSPLHF
TRBJ2-2,TRBV5-1,-,TRBD1,TGCGCCAGCAGCTTGGTCGCAGGGGGCCCCGGGGAGCTGTTTTTT,CASSLVAGGPGELFF
TRBJ1-2,TRBV13,once,TRBD1,TGTGCCAGCAGCTTATGGTGGGGACAGGTAGGAGATGGCTACACCTTC,CASSLWWGQVGDGYTF
TRBJ1-1,TRBV24-1,-,-,TGTGCCACCAGTGATCCTGGGGCTCCCTCTGAAGCTTTCTTT,CATSDPGAPSEAFF
TRBJ1-2,TRBV4-3,-,TRBD1,TGCGCCAGCAGCCAAGATCTCCCCGGGACAGCGTCCTATGGTGGCTACACCTTC,CASSQDLPGTASYGGYTF
TRBJ1-3,TRBV7-6,-,TRBD1,TGTGCCAGCAGCCTTGGGACAGGGAAGGGAAACACCATATATTTT,CASSLGTGKGNTIYF
TRBJ2-3,TRBV6-5,-,-,TGTGCCAGCAGTCCCCCGGGTGTTGATACGCAGTATTTT,CASSPPGVDTQYF
TRBJ2-1,TRBV2,-,TRBD1,TGTGCCAGCACCTTGGGGACAGGGGGAACCTACAATGAGCAGTTCTTC,CASTLGTGGTYNEQFF
TRBJ2-3,TRBV29-1,-,-,TGCAGCGTTGGAGGGACTCTGCCAGATACGCAGTATTTT,CSVGGTLPDTQYF
TRBJ2-1,TRBV19,-,TRBD1,TGTGCCAGTAGTACTCCTCGGGACAGAAACAATGAGCAGTTCTTC,CASSTPRDRNNEQFF
TRBJ1-5,TRBV12-3/TRBV12-4,-,-,TGTGCCAGCAGTTCGGGGACAAACCAGCCCCAGCATTTT,CASSSGTNQPQHF
TRBJ2-4,TRBV27,-,-,TGTGCCAGCAGCCGGCAGGCAGGGACTGACATTCAGTACTTC,CASSRQAGTDIQYF
TRBJ2-3,TRBV3-1/TRBV3-2,-,-,TGTGCCAGCAGCCAAGAAGACGGTGGACAGTGGAACACAGATACGCAGTATTTT,CASSQEDGGQWNTDTQYF
TRBJ1-2,TRBV5-4,once,-,TGTGCCAGCAGCGCCGGGACAACGGGCGGTGGCTACACCTTC,CASSAGTTGGGYTF
TRBJ1-2,TRBV7-9,medium-sized,-,TGTGCCAGCAGCTTAGGAGGGTCAGGCGTTCCAAACTATGGCTACACCTTC,CASSLGGSGVPNYGYTF
TRBJ2-3,TRBV11-2,-,-,TGTGCCAGCAGCTTATTCGCGGCGGATACGCAGTATTTT,CASSLFAADTQYF
TRBJ2-7,TRBV20-1,-,-,TGCAGTGCAGGACAGTCCTACGAGCAGTACTTC,CSAGQSYEQYF
TRBJ1-5,TRBV19,-,-,TGTGCCAGTAGTATCCGGGGGAGCAATCAGCCCCAGCATTTT,CASSIRGSNQPQHF
TRBJ1-6,TRBV9,-,TRBD1,TGTGCCAGCAGCGTGGACAGGGGACCGAATAATTCACCCCTCCACTTT,CASSVDRGPNNSPLHF
TRBJ1-1,TRBV27,-,TRBD1,TGTGCCAGCAGTTTATCTGGGGGACAGGGGATTGACACTGAAGCTTTCTTT,CASSLSGGQGIDTEAFF
TRBJ1-5,TRBV27,-,TRBD1,TGTGCCAGCAGTCTCCAAGGACAGGGCAATCAGCCCCAGCATTTT,CASSLQGQGNQPQHF
TRBJ2-7,TRBV4-3,few,TRBD1,TGCGCCAGCAGCCAATACGGATCGGGACAGGGGGCCTACGAGCAGTACTTC,CASSQYGSGQGAYEQYF
TRBJ1-1,TRBV9,-,-,TGTGCCAGCAGCGTGAGATTGAACACTGAAGCTTTCTTT,CASSVRLNTEAFF